This T cell receptor (beta chain) was observed in a study of cytomegalovirus exposure and HLA in healthy donors. With V trimmed by 6 bases and J by 5 bases, 16 bases remained unmatched. Looked up from germline, CDR1 is SGHDT and CDR2 is YYEEEE. The CDR3 loop spans 18 amino acids. Findings and limits, study-wide: Reported findings show TCR beta sequences accurately forecast HLA-A and HLA-B alleles in most subjects.

Primers: 60 Vbeta forward and 13 Jbeta reverse. Data came from immunoSEQ multiplex PCR; TCRdb stores just in-frame clones and leaves some out. The sample holds some 65,000 clones, approximately 78% seen once. Worth noting for this clone: Its cognate antigen is unknown.

The sequence was collected from a girl aged 10 to 17 in good health and CMV-seropositive. Source material: PBMCs. The rearrangement links TRBV5-6 to TRBJ2-7; 14 bases align to TRBD2. For the CDR3, the DNA is TGTGCCAGCATGGGGGAACCGGGACTAGCGGGGGCGCGAAACGAGCAGTACTTC. It translates to CASMGEPGLAGARNEQYF. The full variable domain, rest sourced from reference TRBV5-6 and TRBJ2-7, is DAGVTQSPTHLIKTRGQQVTLRCSPKSGHDTVSWYQQALGQGPQFIFQYYEEEERQRGNFPDRFSGHQFPNYSSELNVNALLLGDSALYLCASMGEPGLAGARNEQYFGPGTRLTVT.